This record concerns one T cell receptor beta chain sequence. The antigen is unknown. CDR3 length: 13 residues. Trimming pared 5 bases from V and 4 bases from J, leaving 11 bases between. Germline values: CDR1 SGHTA, CDR2 FQGNSA. Sequencing was performed with immunoSEQ multiplex PCR; in TCRdb, only in-frame clones are kept and a portion is missing. The sample records about 160,000 clones, around nine tenths being singletons. The data are from a study of lymphopenia after photon versus proton radiotherapy. Study results and limitations: After lymphocyte nadir, photon-treated repertoires showed oligoclonal expansion, especially CD8+ Temra.

Source: peripheral blood, taken from a patient treated with photon-based radiotherapy. This chain connects TRBV7-2 to TRBJ2-5, with D unresolved. This clonotype was sampled from a man in his fifties with gastric cancer. CDR3 sequence reads: CASSRASRETQYF. The DNA for the CDR3 is TGTGCCAGCAGCAGGGCCTCACGAGAGACCCAGTACTTC. The full variable domain, rest sourced from reference TRBV7-2 and TRBJ2-5, is GAGVSQSPSNKVTEKGKDVELRCDPISGHTALYWYRQSLGQGLEFLIYFQGNSAPDKSGLPSDRFSAERTGGSVSTLTIQRTQQEDSAVYLCASSRASRETQYFGPGTRLLVL.